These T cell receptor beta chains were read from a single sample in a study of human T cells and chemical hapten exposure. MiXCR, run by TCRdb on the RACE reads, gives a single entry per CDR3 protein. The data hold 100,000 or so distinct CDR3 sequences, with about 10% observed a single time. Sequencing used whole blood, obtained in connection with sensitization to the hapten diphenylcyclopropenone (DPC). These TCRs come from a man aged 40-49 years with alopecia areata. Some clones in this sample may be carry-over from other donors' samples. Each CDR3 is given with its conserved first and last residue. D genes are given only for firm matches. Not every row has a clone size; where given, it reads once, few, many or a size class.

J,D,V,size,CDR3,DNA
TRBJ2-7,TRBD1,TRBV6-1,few,CASSDQGAGEQYF,TGTGCCAGCAGTGATCAGGGGGCGGGTGAGCAGTACTTC
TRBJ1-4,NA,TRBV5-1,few,CASSRGDNEKLFF,TGCGCCAGCAGCAGGGGAGATAATGAAAAACTGTTTTTT
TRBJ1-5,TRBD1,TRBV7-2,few,CASSLLGPQGNQPQHF,TGTGCCAGCAGCTTATTGGGGCCACAGGGGAATCAGCCCCAGCATTTT
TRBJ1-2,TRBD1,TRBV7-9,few,CASRKAGGIEGYTF,TGTGCCAGCAGGAAGGCAGGGGGCATAGAGGGCTACACCTTC
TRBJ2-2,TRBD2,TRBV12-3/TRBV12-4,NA,CASTGTSGRAGTGELFF,TGTGCCAGCACCGGGACTAGCGGAAGAGCGGGGACCGGGGAGCTGTTTTTT
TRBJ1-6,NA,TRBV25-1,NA,CASSVEGSSYNSPLHF,TGTGCCAGCAGTGTGGAGGGGAGCTCCTATAATTCACCCCTCCACTTT
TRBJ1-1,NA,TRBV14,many,CASSQVISGTRLNTEAFF,TGTGCCAGCAGCCAAGTAATTTCCGGGACAAGACTGAACACTGAAGCTTTCTTT
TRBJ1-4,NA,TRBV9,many,CASSPLGASNEKLFF,TGTGCCAGCAGCCCCCTCGGGGCCTCTAATGAAAAACTGTTTTTT
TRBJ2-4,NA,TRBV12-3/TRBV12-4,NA,CASSLGQRGIQYF,TGTGCCAGCAGTCTTGGACAGAGAGGTATTCAGTACTTC
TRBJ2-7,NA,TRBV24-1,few,CATSDTARNYEQYF,TGTGCCACCAGTGACACCGCTAGGAACTACGAGCAGTACTTC
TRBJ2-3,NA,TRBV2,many,CASNRQPSPSTDTQYF,TGTGCCAGCAACAGACAGCCCTCCCCAAGCACAGATACGCAGTATTTT
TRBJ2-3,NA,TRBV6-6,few,CASRERVVLADTQYF,TGTGCCAGCAGAGAAAGGGTCGTTCTCGCAGATACGCAGTATTTT
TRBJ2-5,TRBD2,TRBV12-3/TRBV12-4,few,CASSQSGGLETQYF,TGTGCCAGCAGTCAGAGCGGGGGGCTAGAGACCCAGTACTTC
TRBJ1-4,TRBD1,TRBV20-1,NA,CSARTGFNLNEKLFF,TGCAGTGCCAGGACAGGGTTTAACCTTAATGAAAAACTGTTTTTT
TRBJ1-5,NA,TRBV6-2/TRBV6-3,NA,CASSPLSYGQSNQPQHF,TGTGCCAGCAGTCCCCTGAGTTATGGCCAGAGCAATCAGCCCCAGCATTTT
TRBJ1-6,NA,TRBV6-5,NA,CASSYFGTARAPLHF,TGTGCCAGCAGTTACTTTGGCACGGCGAGGGCACCCCTCCACTTT
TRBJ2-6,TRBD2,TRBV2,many,CASSATGRSSGANVLTF,TGTGCCAGCAGTGCCACCGGGAGGAGCTCTGGGGCCAACGTCCTGACTTTC
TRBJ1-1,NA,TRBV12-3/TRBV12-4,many,CASSLGDPLRTEAFF,TGTGCCAGCAGTTTAGGCGACCCTTTGAGGACTGAAGCTTTCTTT
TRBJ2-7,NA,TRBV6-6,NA,CATRESYEQYF,TGTGCCACCAGAGAGTCCTACGAGCAGTACTTC
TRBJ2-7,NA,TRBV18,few,CASSPAPTVQGDEQYF,TGTGCCAGCTCACCGGCCCCGACTGTCCAGGGCGACGAGCAGTACTTC
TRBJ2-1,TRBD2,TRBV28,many,CASSGGRGIEQFF,TGTGCCAGCTCCGGAGGGAGGGGCATTGAGCAGTTCTTC
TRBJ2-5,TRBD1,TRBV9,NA,CASSAGTGPETQYF,TGTGCCAGCAGCGCCGGGACAGGGCCAGAGACCCAGTACTTC